The sequence of this TCR beta chain was determined in a study of beta chain features in type 1 diabetes. Whole-study context: Over all samples combined, fewer than 130,000,000 sorted cells were examined.

Germline CDR1 and CDR2: MDHEN and SYDVKM. The V end was cut by 7 bases, the J end by 5 bases, with 5 bases between. The CDR3 contains 10 residues. Study outcomes and limitations: Among patients with Type 1 diabetes, TCRB CDR3s were moderately but significantly shorter in every one of the four CD4+ subsets.

The whole isolated RNA underwent reverse transcription, so sequencing captured expressed TCRB transcripts. Profiling relied on immunoSEQ multiplex PCR, and the TCRdb table lists in-frame clones only, not all of them. Here the sample spans about 190,000 clones, almost 8% being singletons. This clone was observed a few times. Antigen unknown. The sample taken for sequencing was central memory CD4+ T cells from blood. This clonotype was sampled from a man aged 18-30 years with type 1 diabetes. The rearrangement joins TRBV28 to TRBJ1-1; D is undetermined. CDR3 region: CASISTEAFF. The CDR3 DNA reads TGTGCCAGCATTTCGACTGAAGCTTTCTTT.